This T cell receptor beta chain was captured by sequencing in a study of blood T cell repertoires in COVID-19. Study-level information: Samples representing acute and convalescent COVID-19 were sourced from the United States, Italy and Spain. The analysed material was cDNA or gDNA that came from T cells, B-cell-depleted T cells, or PBMCs.

V lost 5 bases and J lost 14; bases outside the gene matches: 13. The germline CDR1 and CDR2 sequences are MNHNS and SASEGT. CDR3 length: 15 amino acids. Original processing methods: Using reference gene primer amplification, nucleated cell counts were estimated. Assay: immunoSEQ multiplex PCR; the TCRdb copy retains only in-frame clones and omits some. The D gene and trimming were derived from the DNA, and the V and J assignments and clone size from that table. The data hold some 80,000 clones, with around 89% observed a single time. This receptor was obtained from a human donor in a cohort sampled during active COVID-19. Sequencing used peripheral blood. The chain has TRBV6-1 and TRBJ2-1; 12 nucleotides match TRBD2. CDR3 region: CASSNPGLAGGREFF. CDR3 nucleotide sequence: TGTGCCAGCAGTAACCCGGGACTAGCGGGTGGAAGAGAGTTCTTC.